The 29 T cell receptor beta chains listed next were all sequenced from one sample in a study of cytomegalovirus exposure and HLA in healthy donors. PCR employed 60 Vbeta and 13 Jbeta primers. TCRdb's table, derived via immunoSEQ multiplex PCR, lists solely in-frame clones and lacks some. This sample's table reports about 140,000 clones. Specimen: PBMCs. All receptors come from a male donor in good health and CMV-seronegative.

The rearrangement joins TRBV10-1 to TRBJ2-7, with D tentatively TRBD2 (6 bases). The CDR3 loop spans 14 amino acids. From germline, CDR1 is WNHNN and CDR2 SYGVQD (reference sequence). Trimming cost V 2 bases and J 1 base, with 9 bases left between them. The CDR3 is CASSESGRSYEQYF. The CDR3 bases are TGCGCCAGCAGTGAGAGCGGGCGGTCCTACGAGCAGTACTTC.

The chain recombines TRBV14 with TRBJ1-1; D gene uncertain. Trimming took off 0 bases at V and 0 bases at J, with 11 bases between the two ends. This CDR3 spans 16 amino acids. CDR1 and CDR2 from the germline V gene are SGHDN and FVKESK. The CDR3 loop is CASSQDEGAMNTEAFF. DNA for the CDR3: TGTGCCAGCAGCCAAGATGAGGGTGCCATGAACACTGAAGCTTTCTTT.

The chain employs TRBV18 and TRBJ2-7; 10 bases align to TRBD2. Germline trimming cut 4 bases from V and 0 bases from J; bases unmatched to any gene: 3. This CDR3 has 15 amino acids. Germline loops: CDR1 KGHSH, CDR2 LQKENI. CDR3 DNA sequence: TGTGCCAGCTCACGGACTAGCGGTAGCTCCTACGAGCAGTACTTC. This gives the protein CASSRTSGSSYEQYF.

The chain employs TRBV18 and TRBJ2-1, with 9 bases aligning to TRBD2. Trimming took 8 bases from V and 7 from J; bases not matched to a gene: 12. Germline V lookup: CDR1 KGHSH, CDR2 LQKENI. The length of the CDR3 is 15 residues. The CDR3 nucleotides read TGTGCCAGCGCCTCGATAGCGGGAGCCGGAAATGAGCAGTTCTTC. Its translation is CASASIAGAGNEQFF.

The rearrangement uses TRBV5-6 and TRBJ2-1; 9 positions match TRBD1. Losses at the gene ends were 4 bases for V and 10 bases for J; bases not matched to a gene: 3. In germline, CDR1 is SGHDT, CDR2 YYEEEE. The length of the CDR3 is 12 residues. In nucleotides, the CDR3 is TGTGCCAGCAGCCTAGGGACAGGGGAGCAGTTCTTC. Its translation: CASSLGTGEQFF.

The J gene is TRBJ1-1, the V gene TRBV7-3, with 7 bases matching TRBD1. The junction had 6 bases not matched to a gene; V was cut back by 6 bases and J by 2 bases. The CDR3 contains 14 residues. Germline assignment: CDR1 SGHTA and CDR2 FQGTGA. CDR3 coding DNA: TGTGCCAGCAGTTCTGCAGGGGGAAACACTGAAGCTTTCTTT. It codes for CASSSAGGNTEAFF.

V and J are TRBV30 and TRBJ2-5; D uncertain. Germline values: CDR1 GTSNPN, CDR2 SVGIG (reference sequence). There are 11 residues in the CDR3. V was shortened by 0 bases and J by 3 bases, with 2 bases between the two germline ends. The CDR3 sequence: CAWSVEETQYF. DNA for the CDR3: TGTGCCTGGAGTGTCGAAGAGACCCAGTACTTC.

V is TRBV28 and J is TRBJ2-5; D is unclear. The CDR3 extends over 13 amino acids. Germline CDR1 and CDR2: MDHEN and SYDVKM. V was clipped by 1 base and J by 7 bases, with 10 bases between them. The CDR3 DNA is TGTGCCAGCAGTTTATCCCAGGTGGGGACCCAGTACTTC. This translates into CASSLSQVGTQYF. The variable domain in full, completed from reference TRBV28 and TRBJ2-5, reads DVKVTQSSRYLVKRTGEKVFLECVQDMDHENMFWYRQDPGLGLRLIYFSYDVKMKEKGDIPEGYSVSREKKERFSLILESASTNQTSMYLCASSLSQVGTQYFGPGTRLLVL.

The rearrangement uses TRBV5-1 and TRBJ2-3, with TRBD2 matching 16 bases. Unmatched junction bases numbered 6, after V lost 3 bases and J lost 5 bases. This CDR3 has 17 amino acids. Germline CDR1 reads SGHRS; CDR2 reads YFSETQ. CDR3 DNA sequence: TGCGCCAGCAGCTCCGGGACTAGCGGGAGGGCCGGAGATACGCAGTATTTT. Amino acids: CASSSGTSGRAGDTQYF.

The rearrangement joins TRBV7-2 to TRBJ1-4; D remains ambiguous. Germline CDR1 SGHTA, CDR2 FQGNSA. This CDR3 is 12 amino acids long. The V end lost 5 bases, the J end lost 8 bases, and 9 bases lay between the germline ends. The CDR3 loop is CASSPSREKLFF. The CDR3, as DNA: TGTGCCAGCAGCCCCTCTCGGGAAAAACTGTTTTTT.

CDR3: CASSFRESSYNSPLHF. The DNA of the CDR3 is TGTGCCAGCAGCTTCAGGGAAAGCTCCTATAATTCACCCCTCCACTTT. This chain links TRBV7-2 with TRBJ1-6, with D tentatively TRBD1 (5 bases). The CDR3 length is 16 residues. V was cut by 3 bases and J by 0 bases, with 9 bases left in between. Per germline, CDR1 SGHTA and CDR2 FQGNSA.

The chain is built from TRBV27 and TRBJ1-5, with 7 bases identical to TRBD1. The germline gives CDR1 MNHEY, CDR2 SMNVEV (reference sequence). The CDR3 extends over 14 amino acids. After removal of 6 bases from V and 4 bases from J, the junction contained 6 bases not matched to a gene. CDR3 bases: TGTGCCAGCAGGATGGGGACAGCGAATCAGCCCCAGCATTTT. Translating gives CASRMGTANQPQHF.

The CDR3 DNA sequence: TGTGCCAGCCGGAGGGCCTACTCCTACGAGCAGTACTTC. Protein sequence: CASRRAYSYEQYF. The V gene is TRBV6-5, the J gene TRBJ2-5; D may be TRBD2 (6 bases). Gene TRBJ2-7 matches the end of the DNA better, so the J call may be wrong. Germline V gene data show CDR1 as MNHEY and CDR2 as SVGAGI. This CDR3 has 13 amino acids.

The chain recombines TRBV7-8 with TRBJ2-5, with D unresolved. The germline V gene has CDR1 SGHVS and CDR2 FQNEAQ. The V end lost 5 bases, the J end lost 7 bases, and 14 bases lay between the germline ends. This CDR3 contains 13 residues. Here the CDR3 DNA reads TGTGCCAGCAGCCACCTGCGGATGGGGACCCAGTACTTC. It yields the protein CASSHLRMGTQYF.

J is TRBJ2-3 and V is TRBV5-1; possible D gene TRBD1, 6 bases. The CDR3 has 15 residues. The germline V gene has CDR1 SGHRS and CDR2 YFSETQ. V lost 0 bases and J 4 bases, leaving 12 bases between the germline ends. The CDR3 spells CASSLDLGASDTQYF. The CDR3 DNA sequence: TGCGCCAGCAGCTTGGATCTGGGGGCCTCAGATACGCAGTATTTT.

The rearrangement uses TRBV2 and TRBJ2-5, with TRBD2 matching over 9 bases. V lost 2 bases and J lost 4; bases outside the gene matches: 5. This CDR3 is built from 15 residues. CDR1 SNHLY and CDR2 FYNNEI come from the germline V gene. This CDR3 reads CASSEPLAGGETQYF. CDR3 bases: TGTGCCAGCAGTGAACCACTAGCGGGCGGAGAGACCCAGTACTTC.

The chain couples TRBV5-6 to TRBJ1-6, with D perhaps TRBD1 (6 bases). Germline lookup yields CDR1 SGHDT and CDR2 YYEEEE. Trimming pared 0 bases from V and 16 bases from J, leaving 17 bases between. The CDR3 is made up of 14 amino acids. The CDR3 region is CASSLDRAYVMLHF. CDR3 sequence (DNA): TGTGCCAGCAGCTTGGACAGGGCGTACGTTATGCTCCACTTT.

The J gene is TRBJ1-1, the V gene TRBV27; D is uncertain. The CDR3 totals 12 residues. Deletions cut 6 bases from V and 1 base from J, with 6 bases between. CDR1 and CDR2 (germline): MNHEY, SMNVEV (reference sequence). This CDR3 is CASRAQNTEAFF. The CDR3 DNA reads TGTGCCAGCAGGGCCCAGAACACTGAAGCTTTCTTT.

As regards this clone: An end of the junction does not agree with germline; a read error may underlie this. CDR3 bases: TGTGCTAGCAGCCCGACTAGCGGGGGGTCGTACGAGCAGTACTTC. Amino acids: CASSPTSGGSYEQYF. The rearrangement uses TRBV7-7 and TRBJ2-7, with 13 bases identical to TRBD2. Germline V gene sequence: CDR1 SSHAT, CDR2 FNYEAQ (reference sequence). CDR3 length: 15 amino acids.

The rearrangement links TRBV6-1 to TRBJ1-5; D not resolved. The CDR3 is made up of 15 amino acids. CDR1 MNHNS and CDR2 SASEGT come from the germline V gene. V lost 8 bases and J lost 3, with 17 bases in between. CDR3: CASGRVLTYNQPQHF. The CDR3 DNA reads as TGTGCCAGCGGCCGGGTCCTTACTTACAATCAGCCCCAGCATTTT.

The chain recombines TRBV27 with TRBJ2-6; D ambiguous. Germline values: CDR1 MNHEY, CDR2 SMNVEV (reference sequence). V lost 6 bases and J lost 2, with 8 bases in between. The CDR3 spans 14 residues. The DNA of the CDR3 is TGTGCCAGCAGCCGAAGCACTGGGGCCAACGTCCTGACTTTC. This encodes CASSRSTGANVLTF.

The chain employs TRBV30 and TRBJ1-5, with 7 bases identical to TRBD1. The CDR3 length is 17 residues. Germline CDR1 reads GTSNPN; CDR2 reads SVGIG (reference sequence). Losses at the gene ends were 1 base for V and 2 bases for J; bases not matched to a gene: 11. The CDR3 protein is CAWSAVNRGYGNQPQHF. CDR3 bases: TGTGCCTGGAGTGCTGTAAACAGGGGTTATGGCAATCAGCCCCAGCATTTT.

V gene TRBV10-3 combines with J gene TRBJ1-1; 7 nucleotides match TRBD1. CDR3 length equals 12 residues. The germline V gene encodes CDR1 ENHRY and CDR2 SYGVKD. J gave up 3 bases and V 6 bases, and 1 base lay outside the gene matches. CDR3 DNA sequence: TGTGCCATCAGCCAGGGGGACACTGAAGCTTTCTTT. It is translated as CAISQGDTEAFF.

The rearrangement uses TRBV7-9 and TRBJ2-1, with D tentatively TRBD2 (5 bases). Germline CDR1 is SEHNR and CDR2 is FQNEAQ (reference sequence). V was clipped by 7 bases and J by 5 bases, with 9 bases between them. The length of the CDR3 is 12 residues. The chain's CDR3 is CASTRTDNEQFF. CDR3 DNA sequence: TGTGCCAGCACAAGGACTGACAATGAGCAGTTCTTC.

CDR3 sequence: CASSLYPGDMNTEAFF. CDR3 DNA sequence: TGTGCCAGCAGTTTATACCCCGGTGACATGAACACTGAAGCTTTCTTT. The chain is built from TRBV27 and TRBJ1-1; D unresolved. The ends were cut back, 1 base at V and 0 bases at J, with 12 bases in the middle. CDR1 MNHEY and CDR2 SMNVEV come from the germline V gene (reference sequence). CDR3 length: 16 amino acids.

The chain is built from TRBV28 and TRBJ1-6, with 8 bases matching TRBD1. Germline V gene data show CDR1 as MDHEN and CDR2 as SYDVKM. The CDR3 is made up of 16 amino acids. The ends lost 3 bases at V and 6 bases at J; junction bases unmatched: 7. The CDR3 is CASSLGSGQANSPLHF. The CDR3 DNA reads TGTGCCAGCAGTTTGGGGTCGGGACAGGCTAATTCACCCCTCCACTTT.

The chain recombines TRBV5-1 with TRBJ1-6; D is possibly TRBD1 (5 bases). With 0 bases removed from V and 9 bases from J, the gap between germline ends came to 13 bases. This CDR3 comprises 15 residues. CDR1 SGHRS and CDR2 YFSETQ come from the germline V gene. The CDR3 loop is CASSLGASGGSPLHF. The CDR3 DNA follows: TGCGCCAGCAGCTTGGGGGCGTCCGGGGGTTCACCCCTCCACTTT. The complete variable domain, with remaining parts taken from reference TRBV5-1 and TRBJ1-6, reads KAGVTQTPRYLIKTRGQQVTLSCSPISGHRSVSWYQQTPGQGLQFLFEYFSETQRNKGNFPGRFSGRQFSNSRSEMNVSTLELGDSALYLCASSLGASGGSPLHFGNGTRLTVT.

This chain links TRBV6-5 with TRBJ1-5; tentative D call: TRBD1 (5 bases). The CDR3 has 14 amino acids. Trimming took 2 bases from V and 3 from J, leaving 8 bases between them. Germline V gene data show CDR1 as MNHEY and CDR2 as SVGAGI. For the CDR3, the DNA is TGTGCCAGCAGTTACGGCGGGACCAATCAGCCCCAGCATTTT. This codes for CASSYGGTNQPQHF.

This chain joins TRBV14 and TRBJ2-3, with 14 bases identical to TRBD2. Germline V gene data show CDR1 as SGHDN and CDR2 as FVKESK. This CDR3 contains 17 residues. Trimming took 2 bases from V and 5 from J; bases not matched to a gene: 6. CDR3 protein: CASSQPGLAGVLDTQYF. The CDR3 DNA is TGTGCCAGCAGCCAACCGGGACTAGCGGGAGTGTTAGATACGCAGTATTTT.